This TCR beta chain was retrieved from a study of cytomegalovirus exposure and HLA in healthy donors. Study results and caveats: Later on, a genetic analysis was performed. It linked a missense variant in DCLRE1C with V- and J-gene trimming of TCR beta. A few of the chains that were CMV-associated were confirmed in vitro to be specific for CMV antigens.

About this clone itself: Its matching antigen is unknown.

Germline values: CDR1 MNHNY, CDR2 SVGAGI (reference sequence). The CDR3 is made up of 14 amino acids. The V and J ends lost 10 bases and 6 bases respectively, with 21 bases between them. The PCR made use of 60 Vbeta and 13 Jbeta primers. Produced via immunoSEQ multiplex PCR; TCRdb's table is partial and in-frame only. The table has some 140,000 clones, about four fifths seen once. This receptor was obtained from a male donor in good health and CMV-seronegative. The gene calls are TRBV6-6 and TRBJ1-2; D is possibly TRBD1 (5 bases). Sequenced: PBMCs. CDR3 residues: CAIESKSWGDGYTF. The CDR3 DNA reads as TGTGCCATCGAAAGTAAATCCTGGGGGGATGGCTACACCTTC.